Presented here are 13 T cell receptor beta chains from one specimen sequenced in a study of sequential checkpoint blockade in melanoma. TCRdb's copy holds only in-frame clones and misses some; the assay was immunoSEQ multiplex PCR. This repertoire shows more than 6,000 clones, around 48% found once; its top ten account for 25% to 30%. As for treatment: randomized to nivolumab then ipilimumab (arm A) or the reverse (arm B). Sequenced here: CD8+ T cells sorted from blood (inferred from file names), sampled from a patient given nivolumab and ipilimumab in sequence. These TCRs come from a human patient with melanoma. Some clones in this sample may be carry-over from other donors' samples.

This clone has more than one count but fewer than ten. The chain carries TRBV7-6 and TRBJ2-1, with unresolved D. Germline CDR1 is SGHVS and CDR2 is FNYEAQ. CDR3 length equals 13 residues. Trimming took off 3 bases at V and 5 bases at J, with 8 bases between the two ends. The CDR3 DNA reads as TGTGCCAGCAGCTTCTCAGTCGACAATGAGCAGTTCTTC. Translation: CASSFSVDNEQFF.

The chain recombines TRBV11-3 with TRBJ2-7; 7 nucleotides line up with TRBD1. The germline V gene has CDR1 SGHNT and CDR2 YENEEA. J lost 5 bases, V lost 1 base, and 11 bases had no gene match. CDR3 size: 16 residues. The CDR3 here is CASSLGFGDRDHEQYF. CDR3 in DNA: TGTGCCAGCAGCTTAGGGTTCGGTGACAGGGACCACGAGCAGTACTTC.

In this sample, this clone turned up a few times. The V and J genes are TRBV29-1 and TRBJ1-2; D might be TRBD1 (5 bases). Trimming removed 3 bases from V and 2 bases from J, with 10 bases in between. Germline CDR1 is SQVTM and CDR2 is ANQGSEA. The CDR3 totals 13 residues. The CDR3 here is CSVDLAGNYGYTF. CDR3 sequence (DNA): TGCAGCGTTGATTTAGCAGGGAACTATGGCTACACCTTC. Full variable domain (missing parts from reference TRBV29-1 and TRBJ1-2): SAVISQKPSRDICQRGTSLTIQCQVDSQVTMMFWYRQQPGQSLTLIATANQGSEATYESGFVIDKFPISRPNLTFSTLTVSNMSPEDSSIYLCSVDLAGNYGYTFGSGTRLTVV.

Sample share makes this clone medium-sized. The V call is TRBV2, the J call TRBJ2-7, with 11 bases aligning to TRBD1. This CDR3 has 15 amino acids. Germline CDR1 SNHLY, CDR2 FYNNEI. V shed 8 bases and J 0 bases; nucleotides not matched to a gene: 6. The CDR3 here is CASEDGTGGSYEQYF. CDR3 nucleotide sequence: TGTGCCAGCGAGGACGGGACAGGGGGCTCCTACGAGCAGTACTTC.

In its sample, this clone ranks as medium-sized. This chain uses TRBV5-6 with TRBJ1-6, with 9 bases fitting TRBD1. The germline V gene encodes CDR1 SGHDT and CDR2 YYEEEE. The trim removed 5 bases at V and 10 bases at J, leaving 7 bases unmatched. The CDR3 is 14 amino acids. The CDR3 DNA reads TGTGCCAGCAGGGACAGGGGCGCGAGCTCACCCCTCCACTTT. Its protein product is CASRDRGASSPLHF.

The V and J genes are TRBV7-9 and TRBJ1-6; D might be TRBD1 (6 bases). The CDR3 spans 16 residues. Trimming stripped 4 bases from V and 7 bases from J, with 17 bases between. Germline lookup yields CDR1 SEHNR and CDR2 FQNEAQ (reference sequence). The CDR3 region has the DNA TGTGCCAGCAGCTCGGCTCTGAGGGGGTCCAATTCACCCCTCCACTTT. This encodes CASSSALRGSNSPLHF.

This chain uses TRBV27 with TRBJ1-6; weak D call: TRBD1 (5 bases). CDR3 length equals 12 residues. Between the trimmed V and J ends, which lost 5 bases and 12 bases, there was a span of 11 bases. The germline gives CDR1 MNHEY, CDR2 SMNVEV (reference sequence). DNA of the CDR3: TGTGCCAGCAGTACTAGGGGAGGACCCCTCCACTTT. Translating it yields CASSTRGGPLHF.

The chain uses TRBV7-9 and TRBJ2-7; maybe TRBD1 (6 bases). The CDR3 has 15 residues. Trimming removed 2 bases from V and 4 bases from J, with 15 bases in between. Germline CDR1 SEHNR, CDR2 FQNEAQ (reference sequence). The CDR3 sequence is CASSLPLAGQYEQYF. The CDR3 DNA is TGTGCCAGCAGCTTACCCCTTGCCGGACAGTACGAGCAGTACTTC.

J is TRBJ2-7 and V is TRBV5-4; maybe TRBD1 (6 bases). V lost 4 bases to trimming and J lost 4 bases, with 12 bases between them. Germline-derived CDR1 and CDR2 are SGHNT and YYREEE (reference sequence). The CDR3 extends over 13 amino acids. The CDR3 reads CASSPDSRYEQYF. DNA of the CDR3: TGTGCCAGCAGCCCGGACAGCCGGTACGAGCAGTACTTC.

The V gene is TRBV11-2, the J gene TRBJ2-7, with 7 bases lining up with TRBD2. The CDR3 contains 13 residues. CDR1 is SGHAT, CDR2 FQNNGV, per germline. The junction had 6 bases not matched to a gene; V was cut back by 3 bases and J by 7 bases. CDR3 nucleotides: TGTGCCAGCAGCTTTGGGGGGGAAAGGGAGCAGTACTTC. Translation gives CASSFGGEREQYF.

V gene TRBV4-3 combines with J gene TRBJ2-7; 7 nucleotides match TRBD2. Trimming took 1 base from V and 2 from J; bases not matched to a gene: 5. Looked up from germline, CDR1 is LGHNA and CDR2 is YSLEER. This CDR3 region has 15 residues. As DNA, the CDR3 is TGCGCCAGCAGCCAAGGGGGGGGTACTCCCTACGAGCAGTACTTC. Protein product: CASSQGGGTPYEQYF.

This clone was recorded a few times. This chain joins TRBV19 and TRBJ1-2, with TRBD1 identical over 7 bases. Trimming at V came to 7 bases and at J to 3 bases, leaving 11 bases not matched to a gene. Germline V gene sequence: CDR1 LNHDA, CDR2 SQIVND (reference sequence). The length of the CDR3 is 15 residues. CDR3 region: CASNPYDRADYGYTF. CDR3 DNA: TGTGCCAGTAACCCATACGACAGGGCTGACTATGGCTACACCTTC.

V and J are TRBV28 and TRBJ1-1; D is perhaps TRBD1 (5 bases). Per the germline V gene, CDR1 is MDHEN and CDR2 is SYDVKM. Trimming took 7 bases from V and 5 from J, leaving 20 bases between them. CDR3 length: 15 residues. The CDR3: CASKYRDRGTTEAFF. CDR3 in DNA: TGTGCCAGCAAGTATAGAGATCGGGGGACGACTGAAGCTTTCTTT.